The source of this T cell receptor beta chain is a study of T cells in Graves' hyperthyroidism and ophthalmopathy. Study-wide findings and caveats: A model of 13 V-J features distinguished ophthalmopathy from stable hyperthyroidism. Expanded thyroid clonotypes (above 0.001) were mostly also found in blood.

TCR beta CDR3 sequences were amplified from RNA transcripts. A set of HTBI primers served as the primers for a first-round RT-PCR of the TCR CDR3. Using its own MiXCR run on the multiplex PCR reads, TCRdb lists one record per CDR3 protein. The sample includes about 500,000 distinct CDR3 sequences, around 50% of them seen just once. Uncontrolled infection, other autoimmune disease, pregnancy and lactation each barred patients from inclusion. Diagnostic assessment was based on clinical symptoms, serum thyroxine and TRAb, thyroid ultrasound and orbital computed tomography. Looked up from germline, CDR1 is MNHNY and CDR2 is SVGAGI (reference sequence). This CDR3 contains 13 residues. About this clonotype itself: Its specificity is not known. A much bigger clone sits one base away, suggesting this may be a read error.

Input material: peripheral blood or thyroid tissue (not recorded which). This clonotype was obtained from an adult woman with Graves' disease, either hyperthyroidism or ophthalmopathy (not recorded which). The J gene is TRBJ2-7, the V gene TRBV6-6, with 8 bases that match TRBD1. CDR3 coding DNA: TGTGCCGGCAGCCCGACAGGGGTACGCGAGCAGTACTTC. Protein sequence: CAGSPTGVREQYF.